This T cell receptor beta chain was sequenced in a study of blood T cell repertoires in COVID-19. The CDR3 extends over 14 amino acids. Unmatched junction bases numbered 9, after V lost 5 bases and J lost 3 bases. Germline loops: CDR1 GTSNPN, CDR2 SVGIG (reference sequence). Authors' analysis steps: The authors estimated nucleated cell counts from reference gene primer amplification. Some clones are missing from TCRdb's copy, which holds only in-frame ones; the method was immunoSEQ multiplex PCR. That table gives V, J and clone size, and the DNA gave D and trimming. The table shows over 120,000 clones, with roughly 82% occurring only once.

Sequences were obtained from peripheral blood. The J gene is TRBJ2-7, the V gene TRBV30; 8 nucleotides align to TRBD1. The receptor's source is a man between 60 and 75 years old with active or convalescent COVID-19. The chain's CDR3 is CAWSKDRGHYEQYF. In DNA, the CDR3 is TGTGCCTGGTCAAAAGACAGGGGCCACTACGAGCAGTACTTC. The complete variable domain, with remaining parts taken from reference TRBV30 and TRBJ2-7, reads SQTIHQWPATLVQPVGSPLSLECTVEGTSNPNLYWYRQAAGRGLQLLFYSVGIGQISSEVPQNLSASRPQDRQFILSSKKLLLSDSGFYLCAWSKDRGHYEQYFGPGTRLTVT.